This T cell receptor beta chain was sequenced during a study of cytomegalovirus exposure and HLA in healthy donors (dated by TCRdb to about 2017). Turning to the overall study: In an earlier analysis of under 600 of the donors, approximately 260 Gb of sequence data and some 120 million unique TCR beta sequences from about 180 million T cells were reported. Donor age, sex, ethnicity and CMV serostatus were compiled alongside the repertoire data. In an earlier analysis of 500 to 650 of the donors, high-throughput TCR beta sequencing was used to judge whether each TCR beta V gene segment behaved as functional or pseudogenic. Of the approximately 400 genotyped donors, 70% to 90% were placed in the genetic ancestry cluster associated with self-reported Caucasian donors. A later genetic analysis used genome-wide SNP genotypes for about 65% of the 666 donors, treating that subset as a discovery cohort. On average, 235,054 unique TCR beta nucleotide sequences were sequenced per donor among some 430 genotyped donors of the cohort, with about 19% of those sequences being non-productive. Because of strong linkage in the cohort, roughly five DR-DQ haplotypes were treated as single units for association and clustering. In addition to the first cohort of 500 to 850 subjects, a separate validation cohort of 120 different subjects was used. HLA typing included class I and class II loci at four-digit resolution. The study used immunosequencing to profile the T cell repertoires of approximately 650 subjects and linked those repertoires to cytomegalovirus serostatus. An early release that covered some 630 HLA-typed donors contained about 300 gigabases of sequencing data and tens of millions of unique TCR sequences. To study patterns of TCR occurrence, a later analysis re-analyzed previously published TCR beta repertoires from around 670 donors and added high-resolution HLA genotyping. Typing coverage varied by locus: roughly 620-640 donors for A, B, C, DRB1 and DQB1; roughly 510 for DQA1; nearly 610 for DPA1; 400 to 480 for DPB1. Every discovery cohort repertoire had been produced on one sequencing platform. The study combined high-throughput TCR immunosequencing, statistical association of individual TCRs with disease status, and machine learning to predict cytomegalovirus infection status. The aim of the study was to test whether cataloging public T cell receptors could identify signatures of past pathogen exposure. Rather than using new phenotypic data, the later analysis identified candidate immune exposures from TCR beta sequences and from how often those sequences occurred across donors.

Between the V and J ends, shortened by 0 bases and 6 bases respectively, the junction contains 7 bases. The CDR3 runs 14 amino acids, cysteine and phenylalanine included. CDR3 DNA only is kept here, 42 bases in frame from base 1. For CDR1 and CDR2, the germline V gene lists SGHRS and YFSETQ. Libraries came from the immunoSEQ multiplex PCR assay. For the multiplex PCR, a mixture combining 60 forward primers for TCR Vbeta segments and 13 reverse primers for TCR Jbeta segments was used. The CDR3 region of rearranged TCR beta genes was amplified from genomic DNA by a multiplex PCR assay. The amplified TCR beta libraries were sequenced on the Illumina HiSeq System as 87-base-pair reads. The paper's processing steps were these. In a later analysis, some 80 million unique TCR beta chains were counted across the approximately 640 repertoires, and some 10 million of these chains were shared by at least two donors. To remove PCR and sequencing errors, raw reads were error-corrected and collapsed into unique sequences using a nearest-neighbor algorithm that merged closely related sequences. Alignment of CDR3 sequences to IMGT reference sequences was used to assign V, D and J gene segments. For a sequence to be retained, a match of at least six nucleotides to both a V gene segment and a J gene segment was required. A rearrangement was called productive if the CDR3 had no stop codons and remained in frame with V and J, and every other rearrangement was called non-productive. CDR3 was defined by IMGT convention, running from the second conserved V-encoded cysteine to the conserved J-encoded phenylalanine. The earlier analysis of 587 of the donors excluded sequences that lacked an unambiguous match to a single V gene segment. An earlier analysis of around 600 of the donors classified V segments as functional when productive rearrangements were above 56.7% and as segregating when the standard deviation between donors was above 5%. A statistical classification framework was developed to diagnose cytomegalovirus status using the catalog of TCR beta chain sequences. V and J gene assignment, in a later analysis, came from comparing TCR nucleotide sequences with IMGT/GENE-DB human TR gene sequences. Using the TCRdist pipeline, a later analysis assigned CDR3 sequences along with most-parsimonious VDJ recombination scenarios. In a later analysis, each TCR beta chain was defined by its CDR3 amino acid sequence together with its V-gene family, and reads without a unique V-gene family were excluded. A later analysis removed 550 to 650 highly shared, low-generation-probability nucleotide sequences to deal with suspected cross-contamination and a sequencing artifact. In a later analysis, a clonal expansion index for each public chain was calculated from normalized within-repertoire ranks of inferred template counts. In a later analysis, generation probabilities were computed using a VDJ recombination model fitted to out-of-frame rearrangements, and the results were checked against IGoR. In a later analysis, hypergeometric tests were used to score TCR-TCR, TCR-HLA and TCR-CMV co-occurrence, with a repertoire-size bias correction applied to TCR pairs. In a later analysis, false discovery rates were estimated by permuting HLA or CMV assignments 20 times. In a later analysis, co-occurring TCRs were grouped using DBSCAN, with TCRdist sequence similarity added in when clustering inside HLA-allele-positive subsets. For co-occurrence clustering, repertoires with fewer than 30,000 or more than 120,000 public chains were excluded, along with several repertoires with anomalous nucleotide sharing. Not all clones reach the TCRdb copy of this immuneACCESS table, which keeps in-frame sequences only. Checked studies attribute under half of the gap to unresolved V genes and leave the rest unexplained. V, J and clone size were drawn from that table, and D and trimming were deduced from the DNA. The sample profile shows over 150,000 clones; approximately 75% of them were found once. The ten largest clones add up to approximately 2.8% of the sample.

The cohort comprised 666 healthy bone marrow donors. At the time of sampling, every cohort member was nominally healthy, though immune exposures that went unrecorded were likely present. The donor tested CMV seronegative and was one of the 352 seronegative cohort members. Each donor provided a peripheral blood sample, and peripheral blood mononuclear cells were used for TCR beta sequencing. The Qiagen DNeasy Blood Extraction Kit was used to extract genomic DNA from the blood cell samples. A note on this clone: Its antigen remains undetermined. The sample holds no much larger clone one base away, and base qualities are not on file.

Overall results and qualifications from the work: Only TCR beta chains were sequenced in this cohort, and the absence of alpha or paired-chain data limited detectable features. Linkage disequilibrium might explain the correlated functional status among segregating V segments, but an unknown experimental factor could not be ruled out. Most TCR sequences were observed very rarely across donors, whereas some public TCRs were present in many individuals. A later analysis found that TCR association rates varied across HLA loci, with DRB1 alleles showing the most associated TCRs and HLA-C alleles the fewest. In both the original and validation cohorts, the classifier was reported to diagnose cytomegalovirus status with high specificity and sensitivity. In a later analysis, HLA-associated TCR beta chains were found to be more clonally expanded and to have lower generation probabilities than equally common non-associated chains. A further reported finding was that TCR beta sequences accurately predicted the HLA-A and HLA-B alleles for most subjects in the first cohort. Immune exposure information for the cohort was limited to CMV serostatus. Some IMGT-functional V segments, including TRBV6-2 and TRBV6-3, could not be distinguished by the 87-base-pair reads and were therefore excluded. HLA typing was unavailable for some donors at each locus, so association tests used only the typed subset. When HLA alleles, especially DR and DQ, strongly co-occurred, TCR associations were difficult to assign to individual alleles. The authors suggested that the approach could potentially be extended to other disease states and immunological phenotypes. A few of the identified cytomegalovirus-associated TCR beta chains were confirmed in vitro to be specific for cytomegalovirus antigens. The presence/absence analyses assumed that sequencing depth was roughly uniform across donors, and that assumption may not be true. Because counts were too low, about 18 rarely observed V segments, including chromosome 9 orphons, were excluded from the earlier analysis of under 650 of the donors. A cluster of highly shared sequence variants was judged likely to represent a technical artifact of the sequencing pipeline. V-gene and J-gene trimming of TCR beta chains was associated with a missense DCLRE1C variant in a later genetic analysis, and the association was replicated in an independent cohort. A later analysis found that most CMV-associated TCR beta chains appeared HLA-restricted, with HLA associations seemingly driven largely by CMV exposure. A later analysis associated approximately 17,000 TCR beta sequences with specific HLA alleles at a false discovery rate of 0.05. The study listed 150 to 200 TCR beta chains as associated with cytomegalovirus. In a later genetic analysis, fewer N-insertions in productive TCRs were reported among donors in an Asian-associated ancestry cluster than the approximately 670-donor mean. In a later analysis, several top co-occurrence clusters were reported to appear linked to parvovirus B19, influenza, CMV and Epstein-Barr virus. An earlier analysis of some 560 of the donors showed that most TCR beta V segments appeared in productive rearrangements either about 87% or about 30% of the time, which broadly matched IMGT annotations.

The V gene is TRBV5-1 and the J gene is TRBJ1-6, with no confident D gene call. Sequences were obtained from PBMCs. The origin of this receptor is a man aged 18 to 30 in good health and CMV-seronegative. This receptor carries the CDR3 CASSLDGLNSPLHF. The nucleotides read TGCGCCAGCAGCTTGGACGGACTTAATTCACCCCTCCACTTT.